The clone carrying this TCR beta chain was counted only a few times. The antigen is not known. A read error may produce the germline difference seen at one junction end. The sample has other DNA sequences that encode this CDR3 too. The data were taken from a study of cytomegalovirus exposure and HLA in healthy donors. Notes on the study in general: The classifier was said to identify cytomegalovirus status with high specificity and sensitivity.

Amplification used 60 Vbeta primers and 13 Jbeta primers. Measured with immunoSEQ multiplex PCR; TCRdb has only the in-frame clones, and not every one. Among around 160,000 clones, around 73% were seen once, and the ten largest hold 1.5% to 2%. Germline loops: CDR1 LNHDA, CDR2 SQIVND (reference sequence). CDR3 length: 16 residues. Sequencing was done on a sample of PBMCs. The genes are TRBV19 and TRBJ2-3; 9 nucleotides agree with TRBD1. The clonotype originates from a woman under 30 in good health and CMV-seronegative. The CDR3 loop reads CASSMSPGTGSDTQYF. CDR3 coding DNA: TGTGCCAGTAGTATGAGTCCCGGGACAGGGTCCGATACGCAGTATTTC.